The next 22 T cell receptor beta chains were all read from a single sample in a study of T cell responses to AZD1222 COVID-19 vaccine. Profiled with immunoSEQ multiplex PCR; TCRdb holds only in-frame clones, not every one. The sample lists 100,000 to 150,000 clones; less than 95% were seen once. Sequences were derived from peripheral blood, sampled on day 0 of AZD1222 vaccination. All receptors derive from an adult in good health.

This chain connects TRBV18 to TRBJ1-1; D is perhaps TRBD1 (5 bases). The germline V gene encodes CDR1 KGHSH and CDR2 LQKENI. The CDR3 spans 15 residues. V was shortened by 0 bases and J by 4 bases, with 12 bases between the two germline ends. CDR3 amino acids: CASSPPSRAGTEAFF. CDR3 DNA sequence: TGTGCCAGCTCACCACCGTCCAGGGCGGGCACTGAAGCTTTCTTT.

V is TRBV9 and J is TRBJ1-2; the match to TRBD1 covers 8 bases. Per the germline V gene, CDR1 is SGDLS and CDR2 is YYNGEE. With 3 bases clipped from V and 7 bases from J, the junction kept 2 bases outside the gene matches. The CDR3 totals 12 residues. The DNA for the CDR3 is TGTGCCAGCAGCGGGACAGGGCCTGGCTACACCTTC. Its protein product is CASSGTGPGYTF. Filled out from reference TRBV9 and TRBJ1-2, the complete variable domain reads DSGVTQTPKHLITATGQRVTLRCSPRSGDLSVYWYQQSLDQGLQFLIQYYNGEERAKGNILERFSAQQFPDLHSELNLSSLELGDSALYFCASSGTGPGYTFGSGTRLTVV.

This chain connects TRBV5-1 to TRBJ1-5; 9 bases align to TRBD1. Losses at the gene ends were 3 bases for V and 5 bases for J; bases not matched to a gene: 6. The CDR3 loop spans 15 amino acids. Looked up from germline, CDR1 is SGHRS and CDR2 is YFSETQ. CDR3 DNA: TGCGCCAGCAGCTCGGGACAGGGCGCAGATCAGCCCCAGCATTTT. This gives the protein CASSSGQGADQPQHF.

This clone was seen more than once but under ten times. The chain carries TRBV10-1 and TRBJ1-6, with 11 bases that match TRBD1. Germline CDR1 and CDR2: WNHNN and SYGVQD (reference sequence). CDR3 size: 16 residues. V was pared by 9 bases and J by 6 bases, with 10 bases of the junction left unmatched. The CDR3 spells CASPTDRGRCNSPLHF. The CDR3 nucleotides read TGCGCCAGTCCTACGGACAGGGGGCGGTGTAATTCACCCCTCCACTTT.

The V gene is TRBV6-1, the J gene TRBJ1-2; TRBD1 aligns across 8 bases. The J segment lost 2 bases and the V segment lost 2 bases, leaving 4 bases of the junction unmatched. Germline lookup yields CDR1 MNHNS and CDR2 SASEGT. This CDR3 is 15 amino acids long. DNA of the CDR3: TGTGCCAGCAGTGAAAGGGGGGACAGGAACTATGGCTACACCTTC. Residues: CASSERGDRNYGYTF.

V is TRBV5-8 and J is TRBJ1-1; no firm D call. CDR3 length equals 11 residues. V lost 2 bases and J lost 14, with 13 bases in between. Germline CDR1 SGHTS, CDR2 YDEGEE. As DNA, the CDR3 is TGTGCCAGCAGCTTCTCCCGCGGGGTCTTCTTT. Translating gives CASSFSRGVFF.

This chain uses TRBV6-5 with TRBJ1-2; D unresolved. Between the trimmed V and J ends, which lost 7 bases and 5 bases, there was a span of 8 bases. The CDR3 runs to 11 residues. Looked up from germline, CDR1 is MNHEY and CDR2 is SVGAGI. CDR3 coding DNA: TGTGCCAGCAAAGACATGTATGGCTACACCTTC. The encoded protein is CASKDMYGYTF.

V is TRBV24-1 and J is TRBJ2-1; 8 bases line up with TRBD2. Germline trimming cut 4 bases from V and 5 bases from J; bases unmatched to any gene: 9. The CDR3 sequence is 16 residues long. Germline V lookup: CDR1 KGHDR, CDR2 SFDVKD. CDR3 residues: CATSDVSGENHNEQFF. The CDR3 region has the DNA TGTGCCACCAGTGACGTTAGCGGGGAAAATCACAATGAGCAGTTCTTC.

The chain joins TRBV19 to TRBJ2-3; a weak D match, TRBD2 (7 bases). Germline V lookup: CDR1 LNHDA, CDR2 SQIVND (reference sequence). V was cut by 8 bases and J by 2 bases, with 17 bases left in between. This CDR3 has 15 amino acids. CDR3 amino acids: CASRFGGGATDTQYF. CDR3 sequence (DNA): TGTGCCAGTCGGTTCGGAGGGGGGGCCACAGATACGCAGTATTTT.

The V and J genes are TRBV28 and TRBJ1-4, with D hard to call. Germline V gene data show CDR1 as MDHEN and CDR2 as SYDVKM. Trimming took 6 bases from V and 0 from J, leaving 5 bases between them. This CDR3 region has 13 residues. The DNA of the CDR3 is TGTGCCAGCAGGGGCGCAACTAATGAAAAACTGTTTTTT. This codes for CASRGATNEKLFF.

The chain is built from TRBV27 and TRBJ2-1, with D possibly TRBD1 on 6 matching bases. The germline V and J ends were trimmed by 2 bases and 9 bases, with 11 bases remaining between them. Per the germline V gene, CDR1 is MNHEY and CDR2 is SMNVEV (reference sequence). The CDR3 length is 13 residues. CDR3 amino acids: CASSLIGQSEQFF. CDR3 nucleotide sequence: TGTGCCAGCAGTTTAATCGGACAGTCTGAGCAGTTCTTC.

A remark on this clone: The junction shows a germline mismatch at one end, possibly a read error. The chain combines TRBV12-3 or TRBV12-4 with TRBJ1-6; no definite D call. The CDR3 loop spans 13 amino acids. The CDR3 coding sequence is TGTGCCAGCAGCGCGGACTATAATTCACCCCTCTACTTT. It translates to CASSADYNSPLYF.

The J gene is TRBJ2-1, the V gene TRBV13, with D hard to call. This CDR3 has 13 amino acids. The germline V and J ends were trimmed by 0 bases and 8 bases, with 8 bases remaining between them. Germline V gene lookup returns CDR1 PRHDT and CDR2 FYEKMQ (reference sequence). The CDR3 nucleotides read TGTGCCAGCAGCTTAGGGCGTATCTATGAGCAGTTCTTC. It encodes CASSLGRIYEQFF.

The chain combines TRBV4-2 with TRBJ2-3; TRBD2 matches at 11 bases. Germline CDR1 reads LGHNA; CDR2 reads YNFKEQ. The CDR3 runs 18 residues. V lost 5 bases to trimming and J lost 1 base; unmatched junction nucleotides: 11. The CDR3 DNA reads TGTGCCAGCAGCATAAGACCTTTAGCGGGGGGGCGCACAGATACGCAGTATTTT. This gives the protein CASSIRPLAGGRTDTQYF.

This chain uses TRBV7-2 with TRBJ2-1; TRBD2 matches 8 bases. The CDR3 totals 14 residues. CDR1 SGHTA and CDR2 FQGNSA come from the germline V gene. V dropped 2 bases and J dropped 6; count of bases not matched to a gene: 3. The CDR3 DNA is TGTGCCAGCAGCTTACAAGCGGGGGCCAATGAGCAGTTCTTC. Translation gives CASSLQAGANEQFF.

The chain employs TRBV7-8 and TRBJ2-7; perhaps TRBD1 as D (5 bases). Looked up from germline, CDR1 is SGHVS and CDR2 is FQNEAQ. This CDR3 is 14 amino acids long. Deletions cut 0 bases from V and 5 bases from J, with 11 bases between. The CDR3 here is CASSLATRVDEQYF. CDR3 in DNA: TGTGCCAGCAGCTTAGCTACCAGGGTGGACGAGCAGTACTTC.

The CDR3 DNA follows: TGTGCCAGCAGCCAAGGGGCTGTGGGATCCGGAAACACCATATATTTT. This gives the protein CASSQGAVGSGNTIYF. The rearrangement uses TRBV4-2 and TRBJ1-3; no reliable D call. The CDR3 length is 16 residues. The germline V and J ends were trimmed by 1 base and 4 bases, with 14 bases remaining between them. Germline CDR1 reads LGHNA; CDR2 reads YNFKEQ.

The rearrangement joins TRBV19 to TRBJ2-3; 8 bases are shared with TRBD2. The germline gives CDR1 LNHDA, CDR2 SQIVND (reference sequence). The CDR3 extends over 16 amino acids. After removal of 1 base from V and 5 bases from J, the junction contained 8 bases not matched to a gene. CDR3: CASSIGGGRWKDTQYF. In DNA, the CDR3 is TGTGCCAGTAGTATAGGCGGGGGGCGGTGGAAAGATACGCAGTATTTT.

V is TRBV7-2 and J is TRBJ2-7; the D is unclear. Germline-derived CDR1 and CDR2 are SGHTA and FQGNSA. V was clipped by 2 bases and J by 6 bases, with 14 bases between them. CDR3 length equals 14 residues. The CDR3 here is CASSLNRAAAEQYF. CDR3 nucleotide sequence: TGTGCCAGCAGCTTAAACAGAGCTGCTGCCGAGCAGTACTTC.

This clone occurred a few times. The chain joins TRBV7-9 to TRBJ1-6; no clear D gene. V was shortened by 1 base and J by 9 bases, with 19 bases between the two germline ends. Germline V lookup: CDR1 SEHNR, CDR2 FQNEAQ (reference sequence). The CDR3 is made up of 17 amino acids. CDR3 coding DNA: TGTGCCAGCAGCTTAGATTATAAGGGTGGAAGCTTTTCACCCCTCCACTTT. Protein product: CASSLDYKGGSFSPLHF.

The rearrangement joins TRBV10-3 to TRBJ2-2, with a possible D match to TRBD2 (5 bases). Germline values: CDR1 ENHRY, CDR2 SYGVKD. The CDR3 has 16 amino acids. Deletions cut 2 bases from V and 3 bases from J, with 13 bases between. CDR3 protein: CAISERGTLYTGELFF. The CDR3 bases are TGTGCCATCAGTGAGCGGGGTACTCTTTACACCGGGGAGCTGTTTTTT.

Details on this clone: Other DNA sequences in this sample translate to the same CDR3. The chain carries TRBV5-4 and TRBJ2-7; TRBD1 matches at 8 bases. Germline V gives CDR1 SGHNT, CDR2 YYREEE (reference sequence). This CDR3 comprises 14 residues. V shed 4 bases and J 3 bases; nucleotides not matched to a gene: 6. The CDR3 loop reads CASSPTGGGYEQYF. The DNA of the CDR3 is TGTGCCAGCAGCCCAACAGGGGGTGGCTACGAGCAGTACTTC.